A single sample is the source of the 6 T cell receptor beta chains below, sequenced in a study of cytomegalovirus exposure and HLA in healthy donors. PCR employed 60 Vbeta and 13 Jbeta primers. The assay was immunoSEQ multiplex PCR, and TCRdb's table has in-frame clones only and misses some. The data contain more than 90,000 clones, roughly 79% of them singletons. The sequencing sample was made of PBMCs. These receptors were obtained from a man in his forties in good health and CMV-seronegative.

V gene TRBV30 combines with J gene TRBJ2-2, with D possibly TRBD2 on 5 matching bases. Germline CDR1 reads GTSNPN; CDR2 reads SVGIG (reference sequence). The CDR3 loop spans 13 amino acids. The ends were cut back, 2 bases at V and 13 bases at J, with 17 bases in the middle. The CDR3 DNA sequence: TGTGCCTGGAGTTTACAGTCCGGCGGGTGGCTGTTTTTT. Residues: CAWSLQSGGWLFF.

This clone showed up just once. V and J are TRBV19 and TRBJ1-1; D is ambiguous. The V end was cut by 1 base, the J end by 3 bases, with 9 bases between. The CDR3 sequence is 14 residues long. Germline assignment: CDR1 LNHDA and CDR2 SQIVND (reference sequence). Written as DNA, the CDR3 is TGTGCCAGTAGTATAGGAGGAGGCCACACTGAAGCTTTCTTT. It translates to CASSIGGGHTEAFF.

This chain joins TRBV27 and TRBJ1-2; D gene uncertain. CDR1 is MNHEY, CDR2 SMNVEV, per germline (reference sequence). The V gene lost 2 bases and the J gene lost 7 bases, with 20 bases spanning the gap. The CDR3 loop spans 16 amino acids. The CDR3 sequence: CASSLASSTAPSGYTF. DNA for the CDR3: TGTGCCAGCAGTTTAGCTTCGAGTACTGCCCCTTCTGGCTACACCTTC.

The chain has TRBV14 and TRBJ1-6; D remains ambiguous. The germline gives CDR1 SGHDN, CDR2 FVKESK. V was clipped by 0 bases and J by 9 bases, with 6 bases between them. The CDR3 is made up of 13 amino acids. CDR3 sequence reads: CASSQDLRSPLHF. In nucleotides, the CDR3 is TGTGCCAGCAGCCAAGATCTCCGTTCACCCCTCCACTTT.

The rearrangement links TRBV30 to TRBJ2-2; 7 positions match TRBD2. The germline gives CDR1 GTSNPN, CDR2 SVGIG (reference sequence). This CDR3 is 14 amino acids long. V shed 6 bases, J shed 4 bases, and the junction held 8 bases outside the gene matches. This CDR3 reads CACSRTSRTGELFF. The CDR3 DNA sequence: TGTGCCTGCTCAAGGACTAGTCGCACCGGGGAGCTGTTTTTT.

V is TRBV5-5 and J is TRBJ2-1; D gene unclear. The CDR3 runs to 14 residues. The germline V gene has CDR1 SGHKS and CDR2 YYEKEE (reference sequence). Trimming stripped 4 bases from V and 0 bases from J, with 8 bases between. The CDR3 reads CASSPESSYNEQFF. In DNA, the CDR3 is TGTGCCAGCAGCCCAGAAAGCTCCTACAATGAGCAGTTCTTC.